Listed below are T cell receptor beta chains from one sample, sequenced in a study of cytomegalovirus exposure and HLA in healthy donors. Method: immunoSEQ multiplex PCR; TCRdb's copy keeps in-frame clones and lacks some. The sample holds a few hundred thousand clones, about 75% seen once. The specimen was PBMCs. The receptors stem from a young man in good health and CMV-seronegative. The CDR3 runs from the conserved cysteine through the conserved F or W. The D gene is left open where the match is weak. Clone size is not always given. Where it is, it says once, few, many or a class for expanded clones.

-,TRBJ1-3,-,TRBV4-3,TGCGCCAGCAGCCAAGGCAGGGGAGCTGGAAACACCATATATTTT,CASSQGRGAGNTIYF
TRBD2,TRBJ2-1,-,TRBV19,TGTGCCAGTAGTATCACCCGATGGACTAGCGGGAGCTATGAGCAGTTCTTC,CASSITRWTSGSYEQFF
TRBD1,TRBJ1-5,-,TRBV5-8,TGTGCCAGCAGACTAGACAGGGGCCCTACCCCGGATCAGCCCCAGCATTTT,CASRLDRGPTPDQPQHF
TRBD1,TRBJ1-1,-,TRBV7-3,TGTGCCAGCAGCTTAGGGACAGGGGCGACTGAAGCTTTCTTT,CASSLGTGATEAFF
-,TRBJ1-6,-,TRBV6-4,TGTGCCAGCAGTGAGATGCAGGGCAACGGTTCACCCCTCCACTTT,CASSEMQGNGSPLHF
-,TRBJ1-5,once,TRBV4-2,TGTGCCAGCAGCCAAGAACCGGGAGGGGGAATCGGTCTGCCCCAGCATTTT,CASSQEPGGGIGLPQHF
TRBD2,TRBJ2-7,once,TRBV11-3,TGTGCCAGCAGCCTTGCAAGCGGGGGGGCCGGCTACGAGCAGTACTTC,CASSLASGGAGYEQYF
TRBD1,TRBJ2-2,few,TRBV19,TGTGCCAGTAGTATCGAGGGGGCCGGCACCGGGGAGCTGTTTTTT,CASSIEGAGTGELFF
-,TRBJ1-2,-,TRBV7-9,TGTGCCAGCAGCCAGTCCGGGAACTATGGCTACACCTTC,CASSQSGNYGYTF
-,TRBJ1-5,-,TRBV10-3,TGTGCCATCAGTGAGTCGACTCTTGGCAATCAGCCCCAGCATTTT,CAISESTLGNQPQHF
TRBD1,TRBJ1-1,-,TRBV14,TGTGCCAGCAGAGGGACAGGGGGCAGGGCTGAAGCTTTCTTT,CASRGTGGRAEAFF
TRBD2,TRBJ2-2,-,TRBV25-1,TGTGCCACCAGGAAGACTAGCCCGAACACCGGGGAGCTGTTTTTT,CATRKTSPNTGELFF
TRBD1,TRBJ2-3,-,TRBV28,TGTGCCAGCAGTTTATGGACAGGGGAAGCAGATACGCAGTATTTT,CASSLWTGEADTQYF
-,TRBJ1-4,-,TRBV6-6,TGTGCCAGCAGTGCCAGATTCCCGGGACAAGGCGAAAAACTGTTTTTT,CASSARFPGQGEKLFF
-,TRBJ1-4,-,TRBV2,TGTGCCAGCAGTGATAACGGACAGTATAATGAAAAACTGTTTTTT,CASSDNGQYNEKLFF
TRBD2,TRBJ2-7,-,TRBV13,TGTGCCAGCAGCCTCGCCGGTAGCGGGGAATACGAGCAGTACTTC,CASSLAGSGEYEQYF
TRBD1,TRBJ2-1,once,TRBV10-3,TGTGCCATCAGTGTACCGACAGGGGGATTTCGTGGGTCCAATGAGCAGTTCTTC,CAISVPTGGFRGSNEQFF
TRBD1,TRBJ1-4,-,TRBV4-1,TGCGCCAGCAGCCAAGCGGGCCCGGGACAGGCGTTTAATGAAAAACTGTTTTTT,CASSQAGPGQAFNEKLFF
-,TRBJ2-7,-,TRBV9,TGTGCCAGCAGCGTAGGAGATAGCGGTAACTCCTACGAGCAGTACTTC,CASSVGDSGNSYEQYF
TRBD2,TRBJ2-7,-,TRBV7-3,TGTGCCAGCAGCCCTCATCCGGGGGGGCACTACGAGCAGTACTTC,CASSPHPGGHYEQYF
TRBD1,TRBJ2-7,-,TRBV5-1,TGCGCCAGCAGCAAGGGGACAGGCCAGTACGAGCAGTACTTC,CASSKGTGQYEQYF
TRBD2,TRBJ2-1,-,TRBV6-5,TGTGCCAGCAAGGCGGGAGGGCGCGAGCAGTTCTTC,CASKAGGREQFF
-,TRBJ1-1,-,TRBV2,TGTGCCAGCTTACAGGAATTTGAAGCTTTCTTT,CASLQEFEAFF
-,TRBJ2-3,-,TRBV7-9,TGTGCCAGCAGCTTACAGCGCCTTTCGAGCGCAGATACGCAGTATTTT,CASSLQRLSSADTQYF
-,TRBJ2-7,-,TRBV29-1,TGCAGCGTTGAGAGGAGTGGTTACGAGCAGTACTTC,CSVERSGYEQYF
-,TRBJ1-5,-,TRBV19,TGTGCCAGTAGCGGACAGAGCAATCAGCCCCAGCATTTT,CASSGQSNQPQHF
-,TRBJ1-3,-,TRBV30,TGTGCCTGGAGTACCAGGGGAAACACCATATATTTT,CAWSTRGNTIYF
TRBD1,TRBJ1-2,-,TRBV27,TGTGCCAGCAGTTTAGGCTGGCAGGGGGCAGATGGCTACACCTTC,CASSLGWQGADGYTF
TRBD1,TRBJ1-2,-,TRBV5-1,TGCGCCAGCAGCCCAGGGGGCCAATCCCATGGCTACACCTTC,CASSPGGQSHGYTF
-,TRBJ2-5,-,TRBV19,TGTGCCAGTAGTATAGGACAGCAAAAAGAGACCCAGTACTTC,CASSIGQQKETQYF
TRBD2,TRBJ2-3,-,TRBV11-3,TGTGCCAGCAGCCAGGGACTAATCACAGATACGCAGTATTTT,CASSQGLITDTQYF
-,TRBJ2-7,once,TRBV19,TGTGCCAGTAGTATTCGACCGGGATCGAGCTCCTACGAGCAGTACTTC,CASSIRPGSSSYEQYF
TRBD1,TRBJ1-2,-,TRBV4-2,TGTGCCAGCAGCCAACACCCGAGGGACAGGGAGGGCTATGGCTACACCTTC,CASSQHPRDREGYGYTF
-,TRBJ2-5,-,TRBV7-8,-,CASSVRARGGEQYF
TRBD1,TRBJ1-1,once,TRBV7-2,TGTGCCAGCACCACACCCCAGGGGGTCACTGAAGCTTTCTTT,CASTTPQGVTEAFF
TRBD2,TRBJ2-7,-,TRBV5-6,TGTGCCACCCGGACTAGCGGGACCTACGAGCAGTACTTC,CATRTSGTYEQYF
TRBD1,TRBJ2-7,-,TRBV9,TGTGCCAGCAGCGGGGGACAGGGCAGATTCGACGAGCAGTACTTC,CASSGGQGRFDEQYF
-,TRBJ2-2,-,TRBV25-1,TGTGCCAGCAGTGCGACTCGAGCCACCGGGGAGCTGTTTTTT,CASSATRATGELFF
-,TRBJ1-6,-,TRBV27,TGTGCCAGCAGTTTTCGGGAGGGCAATTCACCCCTCCACTTT,CASSFREGNSPLHF
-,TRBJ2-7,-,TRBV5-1,TGCGCCAGCAGCTTGGGACTCGAGCAGTACTTC,CASSLGLEQYF
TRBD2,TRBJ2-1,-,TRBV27,TGTGCCAGCAGTCCCGGGACTAGCGGGAGCAATGAGCAGTTCTTC,CASSPGTSGSNEQFF
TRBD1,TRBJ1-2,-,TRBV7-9,TGTGCCAGCGTTCGTGACAGGGATTGGGATGGCTACACCTTC,CASVRDRDWDGYTF
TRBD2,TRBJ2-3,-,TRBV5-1,TGCGCCAGCAGCCCGGGGACTAGCGGGGCCGATACAGATACGCAGTATTTT,CASSPGTSGADTDTQYF
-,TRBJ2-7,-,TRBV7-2,TGTGCCAGCAGCCCGACTAGTTTTCCGTACGAGCAGTACTTC,CASSPTSFPYEQYF
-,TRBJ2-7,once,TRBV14,TGTGCCAGCAGCCAAGAAAGCGTGCCGTCCTACGAGCAGTACTTC,CASSQESVPSYEQYF
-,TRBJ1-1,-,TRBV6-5,TGTGCCAGCAGGCGGACAGTCGACACTGAAGCTTTCTTT,CASRRTVDTEAFF
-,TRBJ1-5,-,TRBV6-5,TGTGCCAGCAGACGAGGGAATAGCAATCAGCCCCAGCATTTT,CASRRGNSNQPQHF
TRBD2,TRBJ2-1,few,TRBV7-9,TGTGCCAGCAGCCCAGCGGGGGGACCCTACAATGAGCAGTTCTTC,CASSPAGGPYNEQFF
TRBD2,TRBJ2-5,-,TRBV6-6,TGTGCCAGCAGTTCCCAACGACTAGCGGGGCAAGAGACCCAGTACTTC,CASSSQRLAGQETQYF
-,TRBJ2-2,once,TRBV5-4,TGTGCCAGCAGCTCGACGGGGGCGGGAGTAGGGGAGCTGTTTTTT,CASSSTGAGVGELFF
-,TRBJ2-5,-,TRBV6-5,TGTGCCAGTTCTAGCAGCGAAGAGACCCAGTACTTC,CASSSSEETQYF